These 4 T cell receptor beta chains were all obtained from the same sample, sequenced in a study of blood T cell repertoires in COVID-19. TCRdb keeps only in-frame clones here, not all; method: immunoSEQ multiplex PCR. Among about 130,000 clones listed, about 88% were seen once. The specimen was PBMCs or T cells enriched from blood (not recorded which). The source is a woman in her forties or fifties who had recovered from COVID-19.

The DNA of the CDR3 is TGTGCCAGTAGGCCCGGCAGGGGGCCGATCTATGGCTACACCTTC. It codes for CASRPGRGPIYGYTF. The gene calls are TRBV19 and TRBJ1-2, with TRBD1 matching 8 bases. The CDR3 is 15 residues long. V was clipped by 6 bases and J by 4 bases; unmatched bases: 10. Germline CDR1 and CDR2: LNHDA and SQIVND (reference sequence).

The J gene is TRBJ2-3, the V gene TRBV2, with D possibly being TRBD2 (7 bases). The CDR3 sequence is 18 residues long. CDR1 is SNHLY, CDR2 FYNNEI, per germline. Trimming cost V 7 bases and J 0 bases, with 23 bases left between them. CDR3 in DNA: TGTGCCAGCAACCTGGTCCTAGGCGGGGGCCCTAGCACAGATACGCAGTATTTT. Protein: CASNLVLGGGPSTDTQYF.

The chain couples TRBV19 to TRBJ2-6; TRBD2 matches 7 bases. Germline assignment: CDR1 LNHDA and CDR2 SQIVND (reference sequence). The CDR3 covers 17 residues. V shed 8 bases, J shed 0 bases, and the junction held 10 bases outside the gene matches. The CDR3 nucleotides are TGTGCCAGTGGGGGAGGGTTAAAACTCTCTGGGGCCAACGTCCTGACTTTC. This translates into CASGGGLKLSGANVLTF.

The chain combines TRBV19 with TRBJ1-1; 7 bases are a match to TRBD1. After removal of 6 bases from V and 0 bases from J, the junction contained 7 bases not matched to a gene. This CDR3 has 15 residues. Germline V gives CDR1 LNHDA, CDR2 SQIVND (reference sequence). This CDR3 is CASRTIGQVNTEAFF. The CDR3 DNA sequence: TGTGCCAGTAGAACCATTGGACAGGTGAACACTGAAGCTTTCTTT.